The present T cell receptor (beta chain) was sequenced within a study of blood T cell repertoires in COVID-19. Turning to the study itself: The United States, Italy and Spain provided the acute and convalescent COVID-19 samples. T cells, B-cell-depleted T cells, or PBMCs provided the cDNA or gDNA that served as material.

Seattle patients were enrolled during active infection and followed longitudinally. The CDR3 extends over 15 amino acids. V lost 7 bases, J lost 7 bases, and 10 bases stayed unmatched. Per the germline V gene, CDR1 is LNHDA and CDR2 is SQIVND (reference sequence). Original methodology: How many nucleated cells were present was estimated from reference gene primer amplification. Clones were sequenced by immunoSEQ multiplex PCR, and TCRdb holds only the in-frame ones, with some missing. Clonal size and the V and J genes are those of that table, whereas D and trimming came from the DNA. The table records roughly 150,000 clones, around 79% of them present only once.

This TCR derives from a woman between 55 and 75 years old with COVID-19, enrolled during active disease. The sample was peripheral blood. The chain employs TRBV19 and TRBJ2-2, with 9 nucleotides matching TRBD1. CDR3 region: CASNLRDRAVGELFF. The CDR3 coding sequence is TGTGCCAGTAACCTCCGGGACAGGGCGGTCGGGGAGCTGTTTTTT.